These 2 T cell receptor beta chains were sequenced from one sample in a study of cytomegalovirus exposure and HLA in healthy donors. PCR was performed using 60 Vbeta and 13 Jbeta primers. Only in-frame clones appear in the TCRdb table, and some are missing; sequencing was by immunoSEQ multiplex PCR. The table shows about 190,000 clones, with 82% occurring only once. Sequences were obtained from PBMCs. All receptors come from a woman aged 18-29 years in good health and CMV-seronegative.

The chain couples TRBV12-5 to TRBJ2-2; 9 bases align to TRBD1. Trimming removed 2 bases from V and 4 bases from J; junction bases left unmatched: 14. The germline gives CDR1 LGHNT, CDR2 FRNRAP. The length of the CDR3 is 19 residues. The CDR3 protein is CASGLIFLGQGMSTGELFF. The CDR3 region has the DNA TGTGCTAGTGGTTTGATCTTCTTGGGACAGGGCATGAGCACCGGGGAGCTGTTTTTT.

V is TRBV28 and J is TRBJ1-3, with D possibly being TRBD1 (6 bases). This CDR3 has 14 residues. The ends were cut back, 6 bases at V and 1 base at J, with 10 bases in the middle. The V gene's germline CDR1 is MDHEN and CDR2 SYDVKM. The CDR3 coding sequence is TGTGCCAGCAGGCCCACAGGGTCTGGAAACACCATATATTTT. Translation gives CASRPTGSGNTIYF.